This TCR beta chain was profiled in a study of T cells in Graves' hyperthyroidism and ophthalmopathy. Unmatched junction bases numbered 6, after V lost 1 base and J lost 6 bases. The CDR3 extends over 16 amino acids. Germline lookup yields CDR1 MNHEY and CDR2 SVGAGI. Using RNA transcripts as the source, TCR beta CDR3 regions were amplified. HTBI primers were employed in a first-round RT-PCR of the TCR CDR3. One entry per CDR3 protein results from TCRdb running MiXCR on the multiplex PCR reads. The table shows fewer than 750,000 distinct CDR3 sequences, with roughly 14% occurring only once. This clonotype was observed at least ten times.

The chain joins TRBV6-5 to TRBJ2-1; 10 positions match TRBD2. The sequence was obtained from a woman aged 40 to 50 with Graves' ophthalmopathy. What was sequenced was blood. CDR3 sequence: CASSYLDRTSGNEQFF. The CDR3 DNA reads as TGTGCCAGCAGTTACTTAGATCGGACTAGCGGCAATGAGCAGTTCTTC.